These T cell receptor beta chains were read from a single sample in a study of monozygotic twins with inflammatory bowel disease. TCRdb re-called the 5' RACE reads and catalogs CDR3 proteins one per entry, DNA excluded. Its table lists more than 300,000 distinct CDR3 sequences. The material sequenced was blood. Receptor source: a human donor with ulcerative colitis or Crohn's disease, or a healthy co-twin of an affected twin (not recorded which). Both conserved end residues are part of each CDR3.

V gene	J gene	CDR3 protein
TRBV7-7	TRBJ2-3	CASSPQGRADTQYF
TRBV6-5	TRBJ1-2	CASSSQPSGSYGYTF
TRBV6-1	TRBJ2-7	CASTGTNPYEQYF
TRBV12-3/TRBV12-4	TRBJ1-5	CASMGNGNQPQHF
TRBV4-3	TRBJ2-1	CASSRRLAGNLGSYNEQFF
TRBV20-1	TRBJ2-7	CSARDPGLAGEYEQYF
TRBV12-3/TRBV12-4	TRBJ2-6	CASSFPGSGANVLTF
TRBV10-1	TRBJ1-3	CASSERTGGNTIYF
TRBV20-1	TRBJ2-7	CSARAGLDEQYF
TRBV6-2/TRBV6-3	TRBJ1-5	CASSFTGQNNQPQHF
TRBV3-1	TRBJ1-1	CASSPTVVLEAFF
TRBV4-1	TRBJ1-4	CASSQDLQGGYEKLFF
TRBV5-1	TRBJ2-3	CASSFTRGKDTQYF
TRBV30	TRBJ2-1	CAWDRRGQVEFF
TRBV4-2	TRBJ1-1	CASSQGDRVEAFF
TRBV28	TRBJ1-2	CASSMKGAPYGYTF
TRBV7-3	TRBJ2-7	CASSLRPSYEQYF
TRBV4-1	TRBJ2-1	CVSSQGVAEYNEQFF
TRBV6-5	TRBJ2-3	CASSYSGGGTDTQYF
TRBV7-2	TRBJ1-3	CASSSGSGNTIYF
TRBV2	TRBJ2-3	CASSDLPQQYF
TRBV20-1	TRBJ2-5	CSASGGTAKIQETQYF
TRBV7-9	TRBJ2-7	CASSLFTGEYEQYF
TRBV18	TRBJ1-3	CASSREAGNTIYF
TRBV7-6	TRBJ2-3	CASSLVASGGTDTQYF
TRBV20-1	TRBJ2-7	CSARRDRRSYEQYF
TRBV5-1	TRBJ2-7	CASSSRTGWNEQYF
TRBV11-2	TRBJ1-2	CASSLGTEAPYGYTF
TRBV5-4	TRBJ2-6	CASSLPELRSGANVLTF
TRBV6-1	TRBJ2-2	CASSSPGNTGELFF
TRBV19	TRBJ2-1	CASSIGDASYNEQFF
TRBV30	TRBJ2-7	CAWSGTGGLEQYF
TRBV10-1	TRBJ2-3	CASSESVTPPGQYF
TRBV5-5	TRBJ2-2	CASTLSPGLSLTGELFF
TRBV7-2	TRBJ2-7	CASSRQGFSYEQYF
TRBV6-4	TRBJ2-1	CASSQGSSYNEQFF
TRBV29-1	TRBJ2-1	CSLRDRAYNEQFF
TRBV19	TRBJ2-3	CASSIIGAVTDTQYF
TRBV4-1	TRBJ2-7	CASSQVNRVKPSPPGYEQYF
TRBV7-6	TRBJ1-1	CASSLEGGQRWTEAFF
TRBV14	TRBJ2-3	CASSHGSGPTSTDTQYF
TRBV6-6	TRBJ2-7	CASSDRGKQYF
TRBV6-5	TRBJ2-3	CASSYRGVGVTDTQYF
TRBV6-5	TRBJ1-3	CASSYSASSWGTIYF
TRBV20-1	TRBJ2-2	CSAQTSGGNTGELFF
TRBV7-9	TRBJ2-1	CASNLPTGAGYNEQFF
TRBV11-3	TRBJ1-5	CASSLDIKERGNQPQHF
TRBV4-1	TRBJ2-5	CASGPLMGEETQYF
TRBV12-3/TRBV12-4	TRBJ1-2	CASRGTGYHYGYTF
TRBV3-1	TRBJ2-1	CASSPPGGGATEQFF